Described below is a single TCR beta chain sequence and its context. Its target is unknown. The data were taken from a study of T cell responses to AZD1222 COVID-19 vaccine. CDR3 length: 13 residues. Germline V CDR1 and CDR2: SGHRS, YFSETQ. V dropped 0 bases and J dropped 0 bases, with 3 bases sitting between them. Here immunoSEQ multiplex PCR was the method, and the copy in TCRdb shows in-frame clones only, minus some. The sample yields more than 85,000 clones, 94% seen once. Whole-study findings and limits: Regions 160-218 and 743-854 held dominance among vaccine-associated CD4 TCRs, which spanned spike.

The starting material was peripheral blood, obtained 28 days after the second AZD1222 dose. This clonotype was obtained from an adult who received the AZD1222 COVID-19 vaccine. The chain employs TRBV5-1 and TRBJ1-1, with D unresolved. The CDR3 bases are TGCGCCAGCAGCTTGGGGATGAACACTGAAGCTTTCTTT. Translation gives CASSLGMNTEAFF. Full variable domain (outside the CDR3, taken from reference TRBV5-1 and TRBJ1-1): KAGVTQTPRYLIKTRGQQVTLSCSPISGHRSVSWYQQTPGQGLQFLFEYFSETQRNKGNFPGRFSGRQFSNSRSEMNVSTLELGDSALYLCASSLGMNTEAFFGQGTRLTVV.